This T cell receptor (beta chain) derives from a study of cytomegalovirus exposure and HLA in healthy donors. Across the study: Most donors, around 81% of roughly 400 genotyped, fell in the Caucasian-associated ancestry cluster.

Overall study results and limits: Certain sequence variants were highly shared and formed a cluster, and this cluster was likely a sequencing artifact. A later analysis by the authors found several of the most significant clusters apparently linked to common viral pathogens.

This clone was picked up a small number of times. Its antigen is as yet unknown. This PCR relied on a set of 60 Vbeta primers and 13 Jbeta primers. The data were produced by immunoSEQ multiplex PCR, yet TCRdb's version contains in-frame clones alone and is incomplete. The sample lists 150,000 to 200,000 clones, about 9.4% occurring once. While unrecorded immune exposures were likely, the donors were nominally healthy when sampled. Trimming left V 1 base short and J 2 bases short, with 15 bases between. Germline values: CDR1 SGHTA, CDR2 FQGNSA. The CDR3 runs 16 residues. This clonotype was obtained from a woman in her thirties in good health and CMV-seropositive. The chain joins TRBV7-2 to TRBJ2-7; TRBD2 might be the D (6 bases). Specimen: PBMCs. CDR3 in amino acids: CASSLVRLAVAYEQYF. In nucleotides, the CDR3 is TGTGCCAGCAGCTTAGTGCGGTTAGCGGTAGCCTACGAGCAGTACTTC.